Reported below is one T cell receptor beta chain. The data stem from a study of blood T cell repertoires in COVID-19. Original handling: Amplification of reference gene primers was used by the study to estimate nucleated cell counts. Repertoires were generated with immunoSEQ multiplex PCR, while TCRdb's copy carries only in-frame clones and drops some. From that table come the V and J calls and clone size; the DNA was used to work out D and trimming. This table has around 120,000 clones, 78% appearing once. This CDR3 is built from 15 residues. Germline V gives CDR1 SGHDT, CDR2 YYEEEE. The V gene end was trimmed by 4 bases and the J gene end by 0 bases; junction bases not matched to a gene: 5.

The receptor comes from a man between 65 and 85 years old with acute or convalescent COVID-19. This chain uses TRBV5-6 with TRBJ2-3, with 7 bases identical to TRBD1. Sequenced input: peripheral blood. The CDR3 region is CASSRQGISTDTQYF. The CDR3 DNA follows: TGTGCCAGCAGCCGACAGGGAATTAGCACAGATACGCAGTATTTT.